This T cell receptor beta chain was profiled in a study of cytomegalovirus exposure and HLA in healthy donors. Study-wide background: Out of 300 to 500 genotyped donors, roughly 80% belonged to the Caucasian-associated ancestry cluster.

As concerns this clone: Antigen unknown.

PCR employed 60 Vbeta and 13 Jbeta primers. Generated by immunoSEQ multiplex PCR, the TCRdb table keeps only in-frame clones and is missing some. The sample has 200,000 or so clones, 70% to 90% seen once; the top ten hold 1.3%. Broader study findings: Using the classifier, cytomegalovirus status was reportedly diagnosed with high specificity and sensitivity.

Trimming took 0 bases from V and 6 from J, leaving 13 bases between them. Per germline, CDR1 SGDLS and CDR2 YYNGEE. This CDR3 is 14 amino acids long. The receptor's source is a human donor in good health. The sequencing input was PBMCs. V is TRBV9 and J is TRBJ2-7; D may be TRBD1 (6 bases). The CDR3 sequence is CASSVATGIREQYF. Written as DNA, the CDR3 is TGTGCCAGCAGCGTAGCTACAGGGATTCGCGAGCAGTACTTC.